This TCR beta chain emerged from a study of post-analysis software for immune sequencing data. Note on this clonotype: Its antigen is unidentified.

This CDR3 is built from 12 residues. V lost 4 bases and J lost 10, with 13 bases in between. Germline V gene data show CDR1 as DFQATT and CDR2 as SNEGSKA (reference sequence). TCR beta cDNA libraries had unique molecular identifiers. TCRdb processed the PCR reads anew with MiXCR; each CDR3 protein has one entry. In the table there are 600,000 to 700,000 distinct CDR3 sequences, roughly three fifths of which are singletons. Study results and caveats: TRBV5-6, TRBV5-1 and TRBV20-1 belonged to a set of a handful of TRBV segments that were more frequent in patients than controls.

This clonotype was obtained from a girl aged 2-15 years with multiple sclerosis. Input material: blood. J is TRBJ1-4 and V is TRBV20-1, with D uncertain. CDR3 DNA: TGCAGTGCTATCTTAGGACTCGGAAAACTGTTTTTT. Translation gives CSAILGLGKLFF.